This is a list of T cell receptor beta chains from one sample in a study of cytomegalovirus exposure and HLA in healthy donors. The assay was immunoSEQ multiplex PCR, and TCRdb's table has in-frame clones only and misses some. The sample has some 80,000 clones; 60% to 85% are singletons. What was sequenced was PBMCs. The receptors originated from a young man in good health and CMV-seropositive. Each CDR3 is given with its conserved first and last residue. The D gene is left open where the match is weak. Clone size is not always given. Where it is, it says once, few, many or a class for expanded clones.

d_call: TRBD1; clone_size: .; v_call: TRBV6-5; j_call: TRBJ1-1; cdr3_nt: TGTGCCAGCAGTTTTTCCCCTCTGACAGGGAAAGCTTTCTTT; cdr3_aa: CASSFSPLTGKAFF
d_call: TRBD2; clone_size: .; v_call: TRBV29-1; j_call: TRBJ2-2; cdr3_nt: TGCAGCGTTGGTTTGGCGGGAGTGGACACCGGGGAGCTGTTTTTT; cdr3_aa: CSVGLAGVDTGELFF
d_call: .; clone_size: .; v_call: TRBV29-1; j_call: TRBJ1-2; cdr3_nt: TGCAGCGTTGAAGATCAGACAGTCGGAAAGAGTGGTGGCTACACCTTC; cdr3_aa: CSVEDQTVGKSGGYTF
d_call: .; clone_size: .; v_call: TRBV19; j_call: TRBJ2-6; cdr3_nt: TGTGCCAGTAGTCACAACAGGGCACGATTAGACTCTGGGGCCAACGTCCTGACTTTC; cdr3_aa: CASSHNRARLDSGANVLTF
d_call: .; clone_size: .; v_call: TRBV4-2; j_call: TRBJ2-7; cdr3_nt: TGTGCCAGCAGCCAAGGTCGGGCGCGGACAGACGAGCAGTACTTC; cdr3_aa: CASSQGRARTDEQYF
d_call: .; clone_size: once; v_call: TRBV28; j_call: TRBJ1-2; cdr3_nt: TGTGCCAGCAGTTTACTCCTCCCAGGGAACTATGGCTACACCTTC; cdr3_aa: CASSLLLPGNYGYTF
d_call: .; clone_size: .; v_call: TRBV6-5; j_call: TRBJ2-5; cdr3_nt: TGTGCCAGCAGCGGGGAGACCCAGTACTTC; cdr3_aa: CASSGETQYF
d_call: .; clone_size: .; v_call: TRBV28; j_call: TRBJ2-7; cdr3_nt: TGTGCCAGCAGCCCAGCGGAGGGCCGGACGGCCGAGCAGTACTTC; cdr3_aa: CASSPAEGRTAEQYF
d_call: TRBD2; clone_size: .; v_call: TRBV6-6; j_call: TRBJ2-7; cdr3_nt: TGTGCCAGCAGTCCCCAGCGGGAGGTCATACAGCAGTACTTC; cdr3_aa: CASSPQREVIQQYF
d_call: TRBD2; clone_size: .; v_call: TRBV6-5; j_call: TRBJ2-1; cdr3_nt: TGTGCCAGCAGGGGACTAGCGGGAGCCTACAATGAGCAGTTCTTC; cdr3_aa: CASRGLAGAYNEQFF
d_call: TRBD2; clone_size: .; v_call: TRBV29-1; j_call: TRBJ2-2; cdr3_nt: TGCAGCGTGGGACTAGCGGGAGTGACCGGGGAGCTGTTTTTT; cdr3_aa: CSVGLAGVTGELFF
d_call: .; clone_size: .; v_call: TRBV19; j_call: TRBJ1-1; cdr3_nt: TGTGCCAGTGGAAAGGGGGTCACTGAAGCTTTCTTT; cdr3_aa: CASGKGVTEAFF
d_call: TRBD2; clone_size: .; v_call: TRBV9; j_call: TRBJ2-2; cdr3_nt: TGTGCCAGCAGCGTAGGACAACTAGCGGGAGAGGGGAACACCGGGGAGCTGTTTTTT; cdr3_aa: CASSVGQLAGEGNTGELFF
d_call: TRBD1; clone_size: .; v_call: TRBV15; j_call: TRBJ2-2; cdr3_nt: TGTGCCACCAGCAGAGGAGACAGGGGGAACACCGGGGAGCTGTTTTTT; cdr3_aa: CATSRGDRGNTGELFF
d_call: TRBD1; clone_size: .; v_call: TRBV25-1; j_call: TRBJ1-4; cdr3_nt: TGTGCCAGCAACCCGGGACAGGGTAATGAAAAACTGTTTTTT; cdr3_aa: CASNPGQGNEKLFF
d_call: .; clone_size: .; v_call: TRBV4-1; j_call: TRBJ2-1; cdr3_nt: TGCGCCAGCAGCCAAGATCGCAATGAGCAGTTCTTC; cdr3_aa: CASSQDRNEQFF
d_call: .; clone_size: .; v_call: TRBV7-9; j_call: TRBJ2-1; cdr3_nt: TGTGCCACCTCATTCTTGGAGGGAATTAGCTCCTACAATGAGCAGTTCTTC; cdr3_aa: CATSFLEGISSYNEQFF
d_call: .; clone_size: .; v_call: TRBV6-1; j_call: TRBJ2-7; cdr3_nt: TGTGCCAGCAGTGAAGTACGGTTGAGGGAGCAGTACTTC; cdr3_aa: CASSEVRLREQYF
d_call: .; clone_size: once; v_call: TRBV6-1; j_call: TRBJ2-7; cdr3_nt: TGTGCCAGCAGGATCGAGGGTTTTCCCTACGAGCAGTACTTC; cdr3_aa: CASRIEGFPYEQYF
d_call: TRBD1; clone_size: .; v_call: TRBV28; j_call: TRBJ1-4; cdr3_nt: TGTGCCAGCAGTACAAGACAGGGCCTTAATGAAAAACTGTTTTTT; cdr3_aa: CASSTRQGLNEKLFF
d_call: .; clone_size: .; v_call: TRBV28; j_call: TRBJ1-5; cdr3_nt: TGTGCCAGCAGTTTGGTGACAAGCAATCAGCCCCAGCATTTT; cdr3_aa: CASSLVTSNQPQHF
d_call: .; clone_size: .; v_call: TRBV15; j_call: TRBJ2-5; cdr3_nt: TGTGCCACCAGCAGAGAGTCAGGGCTCGTCGAGACCCAGTACTTC; cdr3_aa: CATSRESGLVETQYF
d_call: TRBD2; clone_size: .; v_call: TRBV6-1; j_call: TRBJ2-7; cdr3_nt: TGTGCCAGTCTCCTAGCGGGAGCCTACGAGCAGTACTTC; cdr3_aa: CASLLAGAYEQYF
d_call: TRBD1; clone_size: .; v_call: TRBV11-2; j_call: TRBJ1-2; cdr3_nt: TGTGCCAGCAGCTTAGCGTGGGACAGTAACTATGGCTACACCTTC; cdr3_aa: CASSLAWDSNYGYTF
d_call: .; clone_size: .; v_call: TRBV5-1; j_call: TRBJ1-1; cdr3_nt: TGCGCCAGCAGCCCAGACGGGGGTAGGACTGAAGCTTTCTTT; cdr3_aa: CASSPDGGRTEAFF
d_call: .; clone_size: .; v_call: TRBV6-5; j_call: TRBJ2-7; cdr3_nt: TGTGCCAGCAGCGAGGACACCTTCTTCTCCTACGAGCAGTACTTC; cdr3_aa: CASSEDTFFSYEQYF
d_call: TRBD1; clone_size: .; v_call: TRBV2; j_call: TRBJ2-7; cdr3_nt: TGTGCCAGCAGTGAAGGACAGGGGTACCCATACGAGCAGTACTTC; cdr3_aa: CASSEGQGYPYEQYF
d_call: TRBD2; clone_size: few; v_call: TRBV7-2; j_call: TRBJ2-4; cdr3_nt: TGTGCCAGCAGCTCAACGACTAGCGGGATTCAGTACTTC; cdr3_aa: CASSSTTSGIQYF
d_call: .; clone_size: .; v_call: TRBV5-1; j_call: TRBJ2-2; cdr3_nt: TGCGCCAGCAGTTATGACTACACCGGGGAGCTGTTTTTT; cdr3_aa: CASSYDYTGELFF
d_call: .; clone_size: .; v_call: TRBV4-1; j_call: TRBJ1-3; cdr3_nt: TGCGCCAGCAGCCAAGGGGCCTCTGGAAACACCATATATTTT; cdr3_aa: CASSQGASGNTIYF
d_call: .; clone_size: .; v_call: TRBV6-1; j_call: TRBJ1-3; cdr3_nt: TGTGCCAGCAGTGAACTACGAGGAAACACCATATATTTT; cdr3_aa: CASSELRGNTIYF
d_call: .; clone_size: .; v_call: TRBV14; j_call: TRBJ2-7; cdr3_nt: TGTGCCAGCAGCCAAGGGGCAGGGTGGAGAGAGGAGCAGTACTTC; cdr3_aa: CASSQGAGWREEQYF
d_call: TRBD2; clone_size: once; v_call: TRBV7-2; j_call: TRBJ2-7; cdr3_nt: TGTGCCAGCAGCTTAACAGCGGGAGGGCGCGAGCAGTACTTC; cdr3_aa: CASSLTAGGREQYF
d_call: .; clone_size: .; v_call: TRBV29-1; j_call: TRBJ2-7; cdr3_nt: TGCAGCGTTCGGTACAGCTACGAGCAGTACTTC; cdr3_aa: CSVRYSYEQYF
d_call: TRBD2; clone_size: .; v_call: TRBV6-5; j_call: TRBJ2-3; cdr3_nt: TGTGCCAGCAGAATCAGCGGGGGATTCACAGATACGCAGTATTTT; cdr3_aa: CASRISGGFTDTQYF
d_call: TRBD2; clone_size: .; v_call: TRBV4-2; j_call: TRBJ2-1; cdr3_nt: TGTGCCAGCAGCAAAACTAGCGGGAGGGCCAAAGGGAATGAGCAGTTCTTC; cdr3_aa: CASSKTSGRAKGNEQFF
d_call: TRBD2; clone_size: .; v_call: TRBV5-1; j_call: TRBJ2-3; cdr3_nt: TGCGCCAGCAGCTTGGTAGCGGGAGCCACAGATACGCAGTATTTT; cdr3_aa: CASSLVAGATDTQYF
d_call: TRBD1; clone_size: .; v_call: TRBV4-1; j_call: TRBJ1-3; cdr3_nt: TGCGCCAGCAGCCACAAAGGGACAGGGGGTTCGGGAAACACCATATATTTT; cdr3_aa: CASSHKGTGGSGNTIYF
d_call: TRBD2; clone_size: .; v_call: TRBV7-3; j_call: TRBJ2-1; cdr3_nt: TGTGCCAGCAGCTTCAGAGCGGGAGGCTACAATGAGCAGTTCTTC; cdr3_aa: CASSFRAGGYNEQFF
d_call: .; clone_size: .; v_call: TRBV6-1; j_call: TRBJ1-3; cdr3_nt: TGTGCCAGCAGTGAAGGCACAGGGTATGGAAACACCATATATTTT; cdr3_aa: CASSEGTGYGNTIYF
d_call: .; clone_size: .; v_call: TRBV7-9; j_call: TRBJ2-2; cdr3_nt: TGTGCCAGCAGGGAGCGGGCCGACACCGGGGAGCTGTTTTTT; cdr3_aa: CASRERADTGELFF
d_call: TRBD2; clone_size: few; v_call: TRBV2; j_call: TRBJ2-1; cdr3_nt: TGTGCCAGCCTACAAGCGGGAGTAAATGAGCAGTTCTTC; cdr3_aa: CASLQAGVNEQFF
d_call: .; clone_size: .; v_call: TRBV28; j_call: TRBJ2-7; cdr3_nt: TGTGCCACCCGGAGGCCGCGGGACTACGAGCAGTACTTC; cdr3_aa: CATRRPRDYEQYF
d_call: .; clone_size: .; v_call: TRBV10-3; j_call: TRBJ1-2; cdr3_nt: TGTGCCATCAGTGCACAGAGTGGCTACACCTTC; cdr3_aa: CAISAQSGYTF
d_call: TRBD1; clone_size: .; v_call: TRBV15; j_call: TRBJ2-2; cdr3_nt: TGTGCCACCAGCAGGCTCAGGGGGTCCGGGGAGCTGTTTTTT; cdr3_aa: CATSRLRGSGELFF
d_call: TRBD2; clone_size: .; v_call: TRBV4-1; j_call: TRBJ2-1; cdr3_nt: TGCGCCAGCAGCCCTGGGACTAGCGGGACTGAGCAGTTCTTC; cdr3_aa: CASSPGTSGTEQFF
d_call: .; clone_size: .; v_call: TRBV7-9; j_call: TRBJ2-1; cdr3_nt: TGTGCCAGCTCCAGGGGATCCTTGAATATAAATGAGCAGTTCTTC; cdr3_aa: CASSRGSLNINEQFF
d_call: .; clone_size: .; v_call: TRBV5-1; j_call: TRBJ2-2; cdr3_nt: TGCGCCAGCAGCGTGTGGACAGCGCGCCGGGAGCTGTTTTTT; cdr3_aa: CASSVWTARRELFF
d_call: .; clone_size: .; v_call: TRBV10-2; j_call: TRBJ1-5; cdr3_nt: TGCGCCAGCAGTGAGTCATGGCAGGTGGATCAGCCCCAGCATTTT; cdr3_aa: CASSESWQVDQPQHF
d_call: TRBD2; clone_size: .; v_call: TRBV29-1; j_call: TRBJ2-5; cdr3_nt: TGCAGCGTTGGGACTAGCGGGAGGTACCAAGGGACCCAGTACTTC; cdr3_aa: CSVGTSGRYQGTQYF
d_call: TRBD2; clone_size: .; v_call: TRBV6-5; j_call: TRBJ2-7; cdr3_nt: TGTGCCAGCAGTTACGGAGCGGGAGTGCTATACTTC; cdr3_aa: CASSYGAGVLYF
d_call: .; clone_size: once; v_call: TRBV7-9; j_call: TRBJ1-4; cdr3_nt: TGTGCCAGCAGCTTCTCGGGGGGGGAAAAACTGTTTTTT; cdr3_aa: CASSFSGGEKLFF
d_call: TRBD2; clone_size: .; v_call: TRBV6-5; j_call: TRBJ2-5; cdr3_nt: TGTGCCAGCAGCGGGAGGGGGGTTAGTGAGACCCAGTACTTC; cdr3_aa: CASSGRGVSETQYF
d_call: .; clone_size: .; v_call: TRBV5-6; j_call: TRBJ1-3; cdr3_nt: TGTGCCAGCAGCCTTACTGGAAACACCATATATTTT; cdr3_aa: CASSLTGNTIYF